A single sample is the source of the 30 T cell receptor beta chains below, sequenced in a study of control samples from healthy donors and cancer patients. Clones were sequenced by immunoSEQ multiplex PCR, and TCRdb holds only the in-frame ones, with some missing. The sample yields roughly 76,000 clones, roughly 94% seen once. Sequencing input: blood. The receptors were sampled from a woman aged 40-49 years in good health.

V usage is TRBV5-8 and J usage is TRBJ2-6; 8 bases fit TRBD1. CDR1 is SGHTS, CDR2 YDEGEE, per germline. The CDR3 has 17 residues. Unmatched junction bases numbered 7, after V lost 4 bases and J lost 1 base. The chain's CDR3 is CASSGGTGGSGANVLTF. CDR3 DNA: TGTGCCAGCAGCGGAGGGACAGGAGGGTCTGGGGCCAACGTCCTGACTTTC.

The chain employs TRBV6-1 and TRBJ1-6, with a possible D match to TRBD1 (6 bases). The CDR3 covers 14 residues. Per germline, CDR1 MNHNS and CDR2 SASEGT. Trimming cost V 2 bases and J 5 bases, with 7 bases left between them. As DNA, the CDR3 is TGTGCCAGCAGTGAAAGGACAGATAATTCACCCCTCCACTTT. This gives the protein CASSERTDNSPLHF.

This chain connects TRBV9 to TRBJ2-1, with 7 bases lining up with TRBD2. Germline CDR1 is SGDLS and CDR2 is YYNGEE. Trimming at V came to 3 bases and at J to 9 bases, leaving 0 bases not matched to a gene. The CDR3 is 11 amino acids. DNA for the CDR3: TGTGCCAGCAGCGGGGAGGGTGAGCAGTTCTTC. Protein sequence: CASSGEGEQFF.

The CDR3 bases are TGCAGCGCTGCCGGGACAGGGCGGACTGAAGCTTTCTTT. Translated: CSAAGTGRTEAFF. The chain uses TRBV29-1 and TRBJ1-1; 9 nucleotides align to TRBD1. Germline values: CDR1 SQVTM, CDR2 ANQGSEA. V was clipped by 7 bases and J by 5 bases; unmatched bases: 8. CDR3 length equals 13 residues.

The chain combines TRBV10-3 with TRBJ2-5, with 7 bases lining up with TRBD1. The CDR3 runs 13 residues. Trimming cost V 8 bases and J 6 bases; bases outside gene matches: 9. Germline CDR1 reads ENHRY; CDR2 reads SYGVKD. This CDR3 reads CAIRTGSSKTQYF. The CDR3 nucleotides are TGTGCCATCCGGACAGGTTCGTCTAAGACCCAGTACTTC.

This clone was counted a few times. The chain links TRBV7-2 to TRBJ1-2; possibly TRBD1 for D (6 bases). There are 15 residues in the CDR3. Germline values: CDR1 SGHTA, CDR2 FQGNSA. V was trimmed by 4 bases and J by 4 bases, leaving 16 bases between them. The chain's CDR3 is CASSSTRTVRYGYTF. CDR3 nucleotide sequence: TGTGCCAGCAGCTCCACTCGGACAGTCCGCTATGGCTACACCTTC.

This clone was seen a single time. V gene TRBV6-5 combines with J gene TRBJ1-5; no firm D call. V dropped 6 bases and J dropped 2 bases, with 14 bases sitting between them. Germline values: CDR1 MNHEY, CDR2 SVGAGI. There are 15 residues in the CDR3. CDR3 sequence (DNA): TGTGCCAGCAGGTTGACCGAAAGCGGCAATCAGCCCCAGCATTTT. Protein sequence: CASRLTESGNQPQHF.

The chain links TRBV27 to TRBJ1-5; no firm D call. V gave up 3 bases and J gave up 0 bases, with 9 bases separating them. The CDR3 has 15 amino acids. The germline V gene encodes CDR1 MNHEY and CDR2 SMNVEV (reference sequence). In DNA, the CDR3 is TGTGCCAGCAGTTTTTCCCCTCATAGCAATCAGCCCCAGCATTTT. Translation gives CASSFSPHSNQPQHF.

This sequence joins TRBV11-2 and TRBJ2-2; D may be TRBD2 (5 bases). The V gene lost 5 bases and the J gene lost 5 bases, with 24 bases spanning the gap. The CDR3 contains 18 residues. Germline V gives CDR1 SGHAT, CDR2 FQNNGV. CDR3 amino acids: CASSLRASAPQVTGELFF. The CDR3 region has the DNA TGTGCCAGCAGCCTGAGGGCCTCAGCTCCCCAAGTAACCGGGGAGCTGTTTTTT.

V usage is TRBV7-8 and J usage is TRBJ2-7; D might be TRBD2 (6 bases). The CDR3 length is 14 residues. V was trimmed by 7 bases and J by 4 bases, leaving 17 bases between them. Per the germline V gene, CDR1 is SGHVS and CDR2 is FQNEAQ. The CDR3 DNA sequence: TGTGCCAGCAACTCCGGGACTGAGGCATACGAGCAGTACTTC. Its protein is CASNSGTEAYEQYF.

The CDR3 DNA follows: TGTGCCAGCAGCCCCTTGGGGGGCAGTTATGGCTACACCTTC. Its protein product is CASSPLGGSYGYTF. The gene calls are TRBV7-9 and TRBJ1-2, with TRBD1 as a possible D gene (6 bases). CDR1 and CDR2 from the germline V gene are SEHNR and FQNEAQ (reference sequence). The CDR3 extends over 14 amino acids. Trimming left V 5 bases short and J 5 bases short, with 15 bases between.

The gene calls are TRBV5-6 and TRBJ1-5, with a tentative D call TRBD1 (5 bases). The CDR3 consists of 15 residues. CDR1 and CDR2 from the germline V gene are SGHDT and YYEEEE. V gave up 6 bases and J gave up 2 bases, with 15 bases separating them. The CDR3 sequence is CASTHFATGNQPQHF. CDR3 bases: TGTGCCAGCACCCATTTTGCGACAGGCAATCAGCCCCAGCATTTT.

The chain employs TRBV9 and TRBJ2-3; TRBD2 matches at 8 bases. The germline CDR1 and CDR2 sequences are SGDLS and YYNGEE. V shed 4 bases, J shed 5 bases, and the junction held 12 bases outside the gene matches. The CDR3 runs to 16 residues. CDR3 residues: CASSPGTGGPIDTQYF. The CDR3 coding sequence is TGTGCCAGCAGCCCAGGGACGGGGGGGCCAATAGATACGCAGTATTTT.

V usage is TRBV12-3 or TRBV12-4 and J usage is TRBJ2-7; tentative D call: TRBD1 (6 bases). V was clipped by 4 bases and J by 6 bases, with 13 bases between them. The CDR3 loop spans 13 amino acids. Here the CDR3 DNA reads TGTGCCAGCAGTTCCCAGGGGAACGGCGAGCAGTACTTC. Translated, it gives CASSSQGNGEQYF.

This clone is termed medium-sized. This chain joins TRBV3-1 (or the pseudogene TRBV3-2) and TRBJ2-3, with a possible D match to TRBD1 (5 bases). The CDR3 runs 16 residues. The V and J ends lost 0 bases and 1 base respectively, with 11 bases between them. Looked up from germline, CDR1 is LGHDT and CDR2 is YNNKEL (reference sequence). The CDR3 loop reads CASSQEGAHRTDTQYF. The CDR3 region has the DNA TGTGCCAGCAGCCAAGAAGGGGCGCACCGCACAGATACGCAGTATTTT.

The genes are TRBV6-5 and TRBJ1-1, with D hard to call. The CDR3 contains 14 residues. Looked up from germline, CDR1 is MNHEY and CDR2 is SVGAGI. V lost 8 bases and J 0 bases, leaving 13 bases between the germline ends. CDR3 nucleotides: TGTGCCAGCTTAGACTTGCAACTGAACACTGAAGCTTTCTTT. Translated: CASLDLQLNTEAFF.

J is TRBJ1-1 and V is TRBV7-9, with a tentative D call TRBD1 (5 bases). V gave up 4 bases and J gave up 4 bases, with 13 bases separating them. Germline loops: CDR1 SEHNR, CDR2 FQNEAQ (reference sequence). This CDR3 has 14 residues. The CDR3 DNA sequence: TGTGCCAGCAGCTCCAGGGTGTGGGGCACTGAAGCTTTCTTT. Residues: CASSSRVWGTEAFF.

The chain's CDR3 is CATSDHDRIYGYTF. The CDR3 DNA follows: TGTGCCACCAGTGATCATGACAGGATCTATGGCTACACCTTC. The genes are TRBV24-1 and TRBJ1-2, with a tentative D call TRBD1 (6 bases). Germline V gives CDR1 KGHDR, CDR2 SFDVKD. The V end was cut by 3 bases, the J end by 4 bases, with 11 bases between. The CDR3 totals 14 residues.

The chain recombines TRBV27 with TRBJ1-5; tentative D call: TRBD1 (5 bases). The germline gives CDR1 MNHEY, CDR2 SMNVEV (reference sequence). Trimming cost V 4 bases and J 1 base, with 8 bases left between them. This CDR3 contains 14 residues. CDR3 region: CASSSGSSNQPQHF. CDR3 bases: TGTGCCAGCAGTTCAGGGTCAAGCAATCAGCCCCAGCATTTT.

The chain links TRBV11-2 to TRBJ2-1; maybe TRBD1 (6 bases). V was clipped by 4 bases and J by 3 bases, with 19 bases between them. Germline-derived CDR1 and CDR2 are SGHAT and FQNNGV. This CDR3 spans 17 amino acids. Written as DNA, the CDR3 is TGTGCCAGCAGCTCCTCGCCCCAGGGGAACTACTACAATGAGCAGTTCTTC. Translated, it gives CASSSSPQGNYYNEQFF.

This clone was recorded only once. The chain uses TRBV3-1 (or the pseudogene TRBV3-2) and TRBJ1-3; D unresolved. Germline CDR1 is LGHDT and CDR2 is YNNKEL (reference sequence). This CDR3 region has 13 residues. The germline V and J ends were trimmed by 1 base and 1 base, with 2 bases remaining between them. The DNA for the CDR3 is TGTGCCAGCAGCCAAGGATCTGGAAACACCATATATTTT. Its protein is CASSQGSGNTIYF.

V usage is TRBV5-4 and J usage is TRBJ1-1, with a weak D call TRBD1 (6 bases). Per germline, CDR1 SGHNT and CDR2 YYREEE (reference sequence). The CDR3 length is 14 residues. Trimming took off 0 bases at V and 0 bases at J, with 6 bases between the two ends. CDR3 sequence reads: CASSLDRVNTEAFF. For the CDR3, the DNA is TGTGCCAGCAGCTTGGACAGGGTGAACACTGAAGCTTTCTTT.

V and J are TRBV28 and TRBJ2-3, with 10 bases that match TRBD1. V gave up 8 bases and J gave up 6 bases; unmatched junction bases: 5. The CDR3 extends over 13 amino acids. Germline V gene lookup returns CDR1 MDHEN and CDR2 SYDVKM. CDR3 sequence reads: CASSGQGVDTQYF. The CDR3 bases are TGTGCCAGCTCTGGACAGGGGGTGGATACGCAGTATTTT.

This clone was recorded once. The chain combines TRBV2 with TRBJ2-7; no clear D. Germline V gene sequence: CDR1 SNHLY, CDR2 FYNNEI. Deletions cut 5 bases from V and 5 bases from J, with 13 bases between. The CDR3 covers 13 residues. The CDR3 loop is CASSSHPLDEQYF. CDR3 nucleotide sequence: TGTGCCAGCAGTTCCCACCCTTTGGACGAGCAGTACTTC.

The chain joins TRBV20-1 to TRBJ2-3, with 11 bases lining up with TRBD2. V shed 3 bases and J 6 bases; nucleotides not matched to a gene: 8. This CDR3 contains 15 residues. Germline CDR1 DFQATT, CDR2 SNEGSKA (reference sequence). CDR3 nucleotides: TGCAGTGCTAGTATAGCGGGAGGGCCCTCGGATACGCAGTATTTT. Translation gives CSASIAGGPSDTQYF.

This clone is medium-sized in the sample. The rearrangement joins TRBV27 to TRBJ2-5; possibly TRBD1 for D (6 bases). Deletions cut 6 bases from V and 0 bases from J, with 8 bases between. The germline V gene encodes CDR1 MNHEY and CDR2 SMNVEV (reference sequence). The CDR3 is 13 residues long. CDR3 loop: CASRGDNQETQYF. CDR3 sequence (DNA): TGTGCCAGCAGGGGGGACAACCAAGAGACCCAGTACTTC.

This rearrangement joins TRBV11-2 to TRBJ2-7; 7 positions agree with TRBD2. CDR3 length: 15 amino acids. Germline CDR1 SGHAT, CDR2 FQNNGV. V lost 1 base to trimming and J lost 5 bases; unmatched junction nucleotides: 8. The CDR3 nucleotides are TGTGCCAGCAGCTTAGGGCTAAGCGGGACCGACGAGCAGTACTTC. Amino acids: CASSLGLSGTDEQYF.

Written as DNA, the CDR3 is TGTGCCAGTAGTATCAACCCTGGGACAGTTGGCGATCAGCCCCAGCATTTT. Translated: CASSINPGTVGDQPQHF. This chain connects TRBV19 to TRBJ1-5; 7 bases map to TRBD1. Germline lookup yields CDR1 LNHDA and CDR2 SQIVND (reference sequence). The V gene end was trimmed by 3 bases and the J gene end by 5 bases; junction bases not matched to a gene: 13. The CDR3 loop spans 17 amino acids.

The J gene is TRBJ2-3, the V gene TRBV7-2, with D unresolved. Germline V gene lookup returns CDR1 SGHTA and CDR2 FQGNSA. This CDR3 has 13 residues. V lost 5 bases and J 2 bases, leaving 8 bases between the germline ends. The CDR3 sequence: CASSAAFTDTQYF. For the CDR3, the DNA is TGTGCCAGCAGCGCGGCGTTCACAGATACGCAGTATTTT.

This sequence joins TRBV10-3 and TRBJ1-3, with a tentative D call TRBD1 (6 bases). CDR3 length equals 12 residues. With 10 bases removed from V and 4 bases from J, the gap between germline ends came to 11 bases. Germline-derived CDR1 and CDR2 are ENHRY and SYGVKD. The chain's CDR3 is CANRGQGNTIYF. CDR3 nucleotide sequence: TGTGCCAACCGGGGGCAGGGAAACACCATATATTTT.